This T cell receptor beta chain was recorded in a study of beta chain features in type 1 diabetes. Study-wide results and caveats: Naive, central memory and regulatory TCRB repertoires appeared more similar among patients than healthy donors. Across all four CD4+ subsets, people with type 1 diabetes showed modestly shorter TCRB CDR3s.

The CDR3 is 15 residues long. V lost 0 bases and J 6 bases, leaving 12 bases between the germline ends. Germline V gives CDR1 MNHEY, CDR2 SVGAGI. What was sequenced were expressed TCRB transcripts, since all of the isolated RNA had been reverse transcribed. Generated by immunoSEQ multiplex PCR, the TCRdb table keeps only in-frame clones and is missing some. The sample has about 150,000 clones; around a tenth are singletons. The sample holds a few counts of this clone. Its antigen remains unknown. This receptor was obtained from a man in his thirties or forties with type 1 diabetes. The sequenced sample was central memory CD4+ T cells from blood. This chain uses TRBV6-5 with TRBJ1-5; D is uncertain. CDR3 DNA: TGTGCCAGCAGTTACTCGACGGCGGCAATTCAGCCCCAGCATTTT. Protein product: CASSYSTAAIQPQHF.